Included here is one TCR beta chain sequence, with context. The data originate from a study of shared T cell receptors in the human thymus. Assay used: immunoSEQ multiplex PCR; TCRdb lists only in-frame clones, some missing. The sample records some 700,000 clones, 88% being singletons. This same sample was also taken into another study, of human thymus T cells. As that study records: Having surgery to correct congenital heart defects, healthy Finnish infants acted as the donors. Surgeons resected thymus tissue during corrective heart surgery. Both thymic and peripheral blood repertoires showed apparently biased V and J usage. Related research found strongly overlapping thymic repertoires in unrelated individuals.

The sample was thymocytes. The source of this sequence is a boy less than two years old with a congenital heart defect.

This chain's CDR3 is CASSEPRTEGYEQYF. CDR3 in DNA: TGCGCCAGCAGCGAGCCACGGACGGAGGGCTACGAGCAGTACTTC. The rearrangement uses TRBV5-1 and TRBJ2-7, with D possibly being TRBD2 (6 bases). Between the trimmed V and J ends, which lost 4 bases and 3 bases, there was a span of 17 bases. The CDR3 contains 15 residues. CDR1 is SGHRS and CDR2 is YFSETQ in the germline V gene.